This note documents a single T cell receptor (beta chain) sequence. The antigen remains undetermined. Trimming shortened V by 0 bases and J by 5 bases, and 13 bases separated the two germline ends. The germline V gene encodes CDR1 MNHNY and CDR2 SVGAGI (reference sequence). There are 16 residues in the CDR3. These data are taken from a study of OX40 agonist ivuxolimab in advanced cancers. Whole-study context: Dose-escalation patients were diagnosed with hepatocellular carcinoma, melanoma, renal cell cancer or head and neck cancer. Broader study findings: Clones of CD4+ and CD8+ blood T cells grew by week 6 at doses of 0.1 to 3.0 mg/kg. Expanded clones were, on average, more numerous among CD8+ T cells than CD4+.

Some clones are missing from TCRdb's copy, which holds only in-frame ones; the method was immunoSEQ multiplex PCR. The sample lists approximately 80,000 clones; about 88% were seen once. The sample here was CD4+ or CD8+ T cells sorted from blood, taken in a trial of the OX40 agonist ivuxolimab. The origin of this receptor is an adult with an advanced solid tumor such as melanoma, head and neck, liver or kidney cancer. This chain links TRBV6-6 with TRBJ1-4, with D possibly matching TRBD1 (5 bases). The CDR3 nucleotides are TGTGCCAGCAGTTACTCGAAGGTGGGGGGGAATGAAAAACTGTTTTTT. This codes for CASSYSKVGGNEKLFF.